This TCR beta chain was documented in a study of blood T cell repertoires in COVID-19. Study context: T cells, B-cell-depleted T cells, or PBMCs supplied cDNA or gDNA.

The repertoire was sequenced with immunoSEQ multiplex PCR; TCRdb's copy has only in-frame clones and lacks some. The sample has under 350,000 clones, about nine tenths seen once. Sequencing was done on a sample of peripheral blood. The TCR originated in a man aged 45-65 years with acute or convalescent COVID-19.

The CDR3: CASSLTPWDSADTQYF. The DNA for the CDR3 is TGTGCCAGCAGCTTAACGCCTTGGGACAGCGCAGATACGCAGTATTTT. The V and J genes are TRBV7-3 and TRBJ2-3; the match to TRBD1 covers 7 bases. The germline V gene has CDR1 SGHTA and CDR2 FQGTGA. J was trimmed by 4 bases and V by 0 bases; bases with no gene match: 7. The CDR3 is 16 residues long. The whole variable domain, remainder taken from reference TRBV7-3 and TRBJ2-3, is GAGVSQTPSNKVTEKGKYVELRCDPISGHTALYWYRQSLGQGPEFLIYFQGTGAADDSGLPNDRFFAVRPEGSVSTLKIQRTERGDSAVYLCASSLTPWDSADTQYFGPGTRLTVL.